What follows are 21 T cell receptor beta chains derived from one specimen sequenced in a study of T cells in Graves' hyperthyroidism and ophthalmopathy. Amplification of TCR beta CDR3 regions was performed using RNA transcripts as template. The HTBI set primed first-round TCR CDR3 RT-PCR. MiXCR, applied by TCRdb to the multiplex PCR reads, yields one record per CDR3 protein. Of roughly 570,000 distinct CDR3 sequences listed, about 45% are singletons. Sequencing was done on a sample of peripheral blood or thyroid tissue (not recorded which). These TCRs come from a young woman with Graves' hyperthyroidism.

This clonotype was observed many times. In DNA, the CDR3 is TGCAGTGCTAGGAGCACTGGAAACACCATATATTTT. This translates into CSARSTGNTIYF. The genes are TRBV20-1 and TRBJ1-3; D unclear. V lost 3 bases to trimming and J lost 2 bases, with 5 bases between them. The CDR3 is made up of 12 amino acids. Germline-derived CDR1 and CDR2 are DFQATT and SNEGSKA (reference sequence).

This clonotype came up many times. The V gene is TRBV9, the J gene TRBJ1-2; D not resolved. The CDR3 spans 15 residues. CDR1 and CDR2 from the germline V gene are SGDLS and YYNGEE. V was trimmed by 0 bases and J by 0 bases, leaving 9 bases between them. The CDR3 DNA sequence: TGTGCCAGCAGCGTAGTGGGCACGCCTAACTATGGCTACACCTTC. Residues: CASSVVGTPNYGYTF.

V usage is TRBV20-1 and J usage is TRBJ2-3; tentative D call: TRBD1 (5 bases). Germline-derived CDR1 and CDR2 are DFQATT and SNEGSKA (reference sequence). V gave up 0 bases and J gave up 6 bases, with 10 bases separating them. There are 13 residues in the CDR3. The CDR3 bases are TGCAGTGCTAGAGAGCAGGGTGCGGATACGCAGTATTTT. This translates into CSAREQGADTQYF.

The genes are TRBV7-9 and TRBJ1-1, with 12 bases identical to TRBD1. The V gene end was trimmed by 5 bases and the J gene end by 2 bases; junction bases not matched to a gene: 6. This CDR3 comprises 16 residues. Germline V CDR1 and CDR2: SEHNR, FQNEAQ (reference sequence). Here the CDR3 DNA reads TGTGCCAGCAGCGACCGGGACAGGGGGCGAAACACTGAAGCTTTCTTT. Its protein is CASSDRDRGRNTEAFF.

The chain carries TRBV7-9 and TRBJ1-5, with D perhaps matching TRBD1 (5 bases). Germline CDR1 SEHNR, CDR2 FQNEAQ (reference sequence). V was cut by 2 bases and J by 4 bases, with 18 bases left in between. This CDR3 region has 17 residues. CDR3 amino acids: CASSLRQYGARNQPQHF. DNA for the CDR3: TGTGCCAGCAGCTTAAGGCAGTATGGGGCGCGGAATCAGCCCCAGCATTTT.

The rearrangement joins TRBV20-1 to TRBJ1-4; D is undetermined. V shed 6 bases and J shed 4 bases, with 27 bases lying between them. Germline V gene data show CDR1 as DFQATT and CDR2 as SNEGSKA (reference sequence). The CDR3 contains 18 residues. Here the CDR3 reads CSAHRLAGGPRYNEKLFF. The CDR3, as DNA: TGCAGTGCGCATCGACTAGCGGGAGGGCCGCGTTATAATGAAAAACTGTTTTTT.

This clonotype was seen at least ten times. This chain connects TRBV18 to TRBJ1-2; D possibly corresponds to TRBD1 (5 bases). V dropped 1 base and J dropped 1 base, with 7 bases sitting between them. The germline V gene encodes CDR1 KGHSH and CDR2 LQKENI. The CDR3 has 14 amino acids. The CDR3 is CASSPLQVNYGYTF. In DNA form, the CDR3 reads TGTGCCAGCTCACCACTACAGGTTAACTATGGCTACACCTTC.

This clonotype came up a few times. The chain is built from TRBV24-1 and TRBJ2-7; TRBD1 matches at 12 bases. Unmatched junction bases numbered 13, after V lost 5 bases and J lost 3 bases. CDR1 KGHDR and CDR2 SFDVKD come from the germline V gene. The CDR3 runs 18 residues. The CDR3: CATSARDRGRGGSYEQYF. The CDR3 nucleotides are TGTGCCACCAGTGCCCGGGACAGGGGGCGCGGGGGGAGCTACGAGCAGTACTTC.

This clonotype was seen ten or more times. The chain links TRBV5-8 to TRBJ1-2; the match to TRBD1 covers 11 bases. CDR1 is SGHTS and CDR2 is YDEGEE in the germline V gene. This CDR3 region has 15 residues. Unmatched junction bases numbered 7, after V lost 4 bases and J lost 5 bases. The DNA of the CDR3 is TGTGCCAGCAGCCCTTACGGACAGGGGGCGTATGGCTACACCTTC. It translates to CASSPYGQGAYGYTF.

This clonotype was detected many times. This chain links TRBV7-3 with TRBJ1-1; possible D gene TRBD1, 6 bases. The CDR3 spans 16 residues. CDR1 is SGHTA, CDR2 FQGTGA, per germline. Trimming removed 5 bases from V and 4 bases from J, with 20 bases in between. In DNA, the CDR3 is TGTGCCAGCAGCGGGGGGGCAGGGGACATGGGCACTGAAGCTTTCTTT. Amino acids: CASSGGAGDMGTEAFF.

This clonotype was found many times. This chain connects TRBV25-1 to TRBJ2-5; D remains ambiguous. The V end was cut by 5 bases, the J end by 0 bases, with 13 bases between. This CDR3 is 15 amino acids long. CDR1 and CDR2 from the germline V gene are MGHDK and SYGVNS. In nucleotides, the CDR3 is TGTGCCAGCAGTCCCAGCAGTTGGTACCAAGAGACCCAGTACTTC. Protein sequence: CASSPSSWYQETQYF.

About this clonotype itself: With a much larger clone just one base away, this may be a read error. The CDR3 region is CASSQDFGGNENLFF. The CDR3 nucleotides read TGCGCCAGCAGCCAAGATTTCGGCGGTAATGAAAATCTGTTTTTT. The rearrangement uses TRBV7-3 and TRBJ1-4, with no clear D. The CDR3 has 15 amino acids. CDR1 is SGHTA and CDR2 is FQGTGA in the germline V gene.

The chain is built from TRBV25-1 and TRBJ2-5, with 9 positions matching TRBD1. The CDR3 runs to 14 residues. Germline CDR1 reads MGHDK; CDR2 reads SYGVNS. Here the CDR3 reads CASALDRGQETQYF. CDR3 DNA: TGTGCTAGCGCCCTGGACAGGGGCCAAGAGACCCAGTACTTC.

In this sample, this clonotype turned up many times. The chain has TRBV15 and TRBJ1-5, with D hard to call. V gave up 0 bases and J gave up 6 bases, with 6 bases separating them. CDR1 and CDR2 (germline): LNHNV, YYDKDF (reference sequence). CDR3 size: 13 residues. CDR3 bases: TGTGCCACCAGCAGAGATCCGGGTCAGCCCCAGCATTTT. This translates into CATSRDPGQPQHF.

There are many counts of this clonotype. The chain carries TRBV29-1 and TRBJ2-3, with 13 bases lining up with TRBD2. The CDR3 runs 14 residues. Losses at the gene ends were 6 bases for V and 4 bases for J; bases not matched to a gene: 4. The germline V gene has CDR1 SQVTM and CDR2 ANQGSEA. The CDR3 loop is CSVETSGGPDTQYF. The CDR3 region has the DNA TGCAGCGTAGAGACTAGCGGGGGGCCAGATACGCAGTATTTT.

The CDR3 DNA follows: TGTGCCATCAGCCCCCGGGCAAACTATGGCTACACCTTC. Residues: CAISPRANYGYTF. The gene calls are TRBV10-3 and TRBJ1-2; unclear D gene. Trimming removed 6 bases from V and 2 bases from J, with 10 bases in between. Germline V lookup: CDR1 ENHRY, CDR2 SYGVKD. This CDR3 comprises 13 residues.

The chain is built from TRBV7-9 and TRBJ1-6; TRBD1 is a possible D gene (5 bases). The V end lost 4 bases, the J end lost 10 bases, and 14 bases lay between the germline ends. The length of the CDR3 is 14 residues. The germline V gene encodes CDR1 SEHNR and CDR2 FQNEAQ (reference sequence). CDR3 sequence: CASSSGTRSSPLHF. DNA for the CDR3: TGTGCCAGCAGCTCCGGGACCAGGAGCTCACCCCTCCACTTT.

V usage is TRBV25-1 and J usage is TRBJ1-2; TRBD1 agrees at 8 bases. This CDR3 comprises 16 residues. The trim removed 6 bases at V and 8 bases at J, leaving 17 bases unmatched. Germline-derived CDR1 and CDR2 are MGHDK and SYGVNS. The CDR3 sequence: CASSVGQGNKVDGYTF. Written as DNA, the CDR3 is TGTGCCAGCAGCGTCGGACAGGGTAATAAGGTCGACGGCTACACCTTC.

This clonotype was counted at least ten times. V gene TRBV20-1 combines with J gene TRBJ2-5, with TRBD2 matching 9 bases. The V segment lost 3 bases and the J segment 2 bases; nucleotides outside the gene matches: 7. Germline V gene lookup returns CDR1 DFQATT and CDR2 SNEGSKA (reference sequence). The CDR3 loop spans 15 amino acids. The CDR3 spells CSASPFLAGQETQYF. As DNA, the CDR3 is TGCAGTGCTAGTCCCTTCCTAGCGGGGCAAGAGACCCAGTACTTC.

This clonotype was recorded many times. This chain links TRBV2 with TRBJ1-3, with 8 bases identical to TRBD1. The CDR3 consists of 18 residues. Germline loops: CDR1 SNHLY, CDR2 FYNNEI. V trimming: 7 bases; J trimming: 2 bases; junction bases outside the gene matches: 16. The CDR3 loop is CASTFSRTGIFAGNTIYF. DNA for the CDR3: TGTGCCAGCACTTTCTCTCGGACAGGGATTTTTGCTGGAAACACCATATATTTT. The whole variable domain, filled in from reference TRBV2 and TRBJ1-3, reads EPEVTQTPSHQVTQMGQEVILRCVPISNHLYFYWYRQILGQKVEFLVSFYNNEISEKSEIFDDQFSVERPDGSNFTLKIRSTKLEDSAMYFCASTFSRTGIFAGNTIYFGEGSWLTVV.

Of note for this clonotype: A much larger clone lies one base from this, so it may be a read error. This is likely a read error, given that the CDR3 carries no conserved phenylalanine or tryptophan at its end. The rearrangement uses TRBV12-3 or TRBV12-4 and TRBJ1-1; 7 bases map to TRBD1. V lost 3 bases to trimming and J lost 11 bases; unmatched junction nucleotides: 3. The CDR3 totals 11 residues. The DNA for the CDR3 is TGTGCCAGCAGTTTTAACAGGGGCGCTTTCTCT. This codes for CASSFNRGAFS.